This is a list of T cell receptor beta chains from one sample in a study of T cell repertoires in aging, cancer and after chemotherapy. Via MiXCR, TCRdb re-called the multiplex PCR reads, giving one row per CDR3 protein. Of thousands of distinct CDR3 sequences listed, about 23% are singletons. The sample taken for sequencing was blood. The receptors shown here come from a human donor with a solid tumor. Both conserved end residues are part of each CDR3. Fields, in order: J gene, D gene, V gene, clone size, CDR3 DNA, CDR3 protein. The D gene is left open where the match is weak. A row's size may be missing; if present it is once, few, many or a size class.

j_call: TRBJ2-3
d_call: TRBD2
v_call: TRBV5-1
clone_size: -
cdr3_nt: TGCGCCAGCAGCACTGGGACTAGCGGGAGTAGCACAGATACGCAGTATTTT
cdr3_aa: CASSTGTSGSSTDTQYF

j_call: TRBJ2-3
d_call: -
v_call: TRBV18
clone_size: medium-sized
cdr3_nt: TGTGCCAGCTCACCCACAGATACGCAGTATTTT
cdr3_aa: CASSPTDTQYF

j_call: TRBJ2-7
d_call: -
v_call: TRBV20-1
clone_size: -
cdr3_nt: TGCAGTGCCCAGAAGGCCTACCTGGGGAACTACGAGCAGTACTTC
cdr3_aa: CSAQKAYLGNYEQYF

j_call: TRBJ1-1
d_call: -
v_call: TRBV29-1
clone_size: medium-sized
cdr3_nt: TGCAGCCTATCGCGGGGGTACACTGAAGCTTTCTTT
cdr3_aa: CSLSRGYTEAFF

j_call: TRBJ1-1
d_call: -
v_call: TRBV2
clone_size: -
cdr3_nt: TGTGCCAGCAGTGCTTCGGGGTACGACGCTGAAGCTTTCTTT
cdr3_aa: CASSASGYDAEAFF

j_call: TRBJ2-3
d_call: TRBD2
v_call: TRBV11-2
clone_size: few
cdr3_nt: TGTGCCAGCAGCTTAAGGACTAGCGGGACCGCAGATACGCAGTATTTT
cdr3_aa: CASSLRTSGTADTQYF

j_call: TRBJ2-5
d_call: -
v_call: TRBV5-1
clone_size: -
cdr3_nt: TGCGCCAGCTCCGTGGGGGCGGGGGAGGAGACCCAGTACTTC
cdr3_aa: CASSVGAGEETQYF

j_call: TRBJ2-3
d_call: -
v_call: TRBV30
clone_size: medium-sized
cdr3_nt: TGTGCCTGGAGTGAGGGCTGGGACTCTAGCACAGATACGCAGTATTTT
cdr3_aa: CAWSEGWDSSTDTQYF

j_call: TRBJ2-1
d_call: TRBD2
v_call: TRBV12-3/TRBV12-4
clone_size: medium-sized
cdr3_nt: TGTGCCAGCACTTACTTTAGCGGGACCTACAATGAGCAGTTCTTC
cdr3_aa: CASTYFSGTYNEQFF

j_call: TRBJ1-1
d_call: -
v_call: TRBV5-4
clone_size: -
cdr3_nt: TGTGCCAGCTTGTTGGGACGCACTGAAGCTTTCTTT
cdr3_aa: CASLLGRTEAFF

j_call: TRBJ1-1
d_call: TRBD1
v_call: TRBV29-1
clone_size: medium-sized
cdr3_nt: TGCAGCGTTAGGCTGGGACAGGGGGCGCGGTTGTCGAGGACTGAAGCTTTCTTT
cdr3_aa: CSVRLGQGARLSRTEAFF

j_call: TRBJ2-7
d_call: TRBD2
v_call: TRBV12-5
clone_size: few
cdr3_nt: TGTGCTAGTGGCCTCGGGACTAGCTACGAGCAGTACTTC
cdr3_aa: CASGLGTSYEQYF

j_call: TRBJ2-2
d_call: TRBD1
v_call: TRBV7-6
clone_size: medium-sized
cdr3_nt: TGTGCCAGCAGCTTGAGACAGGGGAGAGGAACCGGGGAGCTGTTTTTT
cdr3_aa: CASSLRQGRGTGELFF

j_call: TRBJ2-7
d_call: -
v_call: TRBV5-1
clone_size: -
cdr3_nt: TGCGCCAGCAGCTTGGTCGGCGGTCAGGGCGGTGACGAGCAGTACTTC
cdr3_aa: CASSLVGGQGGDEQYF

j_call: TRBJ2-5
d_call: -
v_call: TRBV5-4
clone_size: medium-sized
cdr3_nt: TGTGCCAGCAGCTTAACCACGGGACCACAAGAGACCCAGTACTTC
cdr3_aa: CASSLTTGPQETQYF

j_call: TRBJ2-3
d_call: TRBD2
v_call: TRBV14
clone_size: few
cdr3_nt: TGTGCCAGCAGCCAAGTTGGCCCGCGAGTAGCGGGAGAGGATACGCAGTATTTT
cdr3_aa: CASSQVGPRVAGEDTQYF

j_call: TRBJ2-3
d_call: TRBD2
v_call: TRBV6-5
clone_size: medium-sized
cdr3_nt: TGTGCCAGCAGTACGGGACTAGCGGGAGGGGGTGCAGATACGCAGTATTTT
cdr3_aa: CASSTGLAGGGADTQYF

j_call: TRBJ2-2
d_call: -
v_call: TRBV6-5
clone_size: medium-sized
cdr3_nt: TGTGCCAGCAGCCCTACTAGGGCGAACACCGGGGAGCTGTTTTTT
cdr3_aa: CASSPTRANTGELFF

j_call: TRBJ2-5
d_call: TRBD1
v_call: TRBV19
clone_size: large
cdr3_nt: TGTGCCAGTAGCACAGGGACAGGAGAGACCCAGTACTTC
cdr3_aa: CASSTGTGETQYF

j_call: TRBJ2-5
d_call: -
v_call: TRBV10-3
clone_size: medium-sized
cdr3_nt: TGTGCCATCAGTGAGGGAGGGGAGACCCAGTACTTC
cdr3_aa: CAISEGGETQYF

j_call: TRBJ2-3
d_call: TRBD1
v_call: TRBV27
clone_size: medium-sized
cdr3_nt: TGTGCCAGCAGTCCACGGACAGGGGGCACAGATACGCAGTATTTT
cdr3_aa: CASSPRTGGTDTQYF

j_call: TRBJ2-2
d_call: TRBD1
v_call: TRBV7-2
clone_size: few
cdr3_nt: TGTGCCAGCAGCCTGAGACAGGGGGCGGGCACCGGGGAGCTGTTTTTT
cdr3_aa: CASSLRQGAGTGELFF

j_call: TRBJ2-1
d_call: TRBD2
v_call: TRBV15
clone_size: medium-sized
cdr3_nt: TGTGCCACCAGCGGGGCGGGAGAGTACAATGAGCAGTTCTTC
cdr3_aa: CATSGAGEYNEQFF

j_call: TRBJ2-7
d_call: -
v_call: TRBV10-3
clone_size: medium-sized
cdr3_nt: TGTGCCATCAGTGTAAGTGGGCGCTACGAGCAGTACTTC
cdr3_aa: CAISVSGRYEQYF

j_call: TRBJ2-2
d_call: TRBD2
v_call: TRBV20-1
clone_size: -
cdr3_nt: TGCAGTGCTAGAGATGAGGGCGGGAGGCAGTCCGGGGAGCTGTTTTTT
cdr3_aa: CSARDEGGRQSGELFF

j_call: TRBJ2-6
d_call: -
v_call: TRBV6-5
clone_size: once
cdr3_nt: TGTGCCAGCAAGGCCAGGGACCCCTCTGAGGCCAACGTCCTGACTTTT
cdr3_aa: CASKARDPSEANVLTF